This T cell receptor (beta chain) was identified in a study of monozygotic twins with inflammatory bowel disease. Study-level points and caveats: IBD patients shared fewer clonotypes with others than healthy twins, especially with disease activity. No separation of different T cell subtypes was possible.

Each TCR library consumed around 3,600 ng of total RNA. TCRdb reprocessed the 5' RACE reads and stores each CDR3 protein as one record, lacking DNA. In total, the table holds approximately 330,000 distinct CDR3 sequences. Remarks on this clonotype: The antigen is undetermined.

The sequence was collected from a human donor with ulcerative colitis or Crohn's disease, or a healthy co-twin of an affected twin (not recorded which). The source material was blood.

The chain's CDR3 is CASSLDPSGTSGRADTQYF. The genes are TRBV5-1 and TRBJ2-3; TCRdb picks TRBD2, but there is no DNA to check that call. The CDR3 contains 19 residues. Germline CDR1 SGHRS, CDR2 YFSETQ.